These 14 T cell receptor beta chains share one sample of origin, sequenced in a study of T cells in Graves' hyperthyroidism and ophthalmopathy. TCR beta CDR3 regions were amplified from RNA transcripts. In the first-round RT-PCR of the TCR CDR3, the HTBI primer set was used. TCRdb re-called the multiplex PCR reads with MiXCR, one entry per CDR3 protein. Found here are roughly 99,000 distinct CDR3 sequences, 16% of them singletons; the top ten hold roughly 40%. Material: blood. The receptors derive from a woman in her fifties or sixties with Graves' hyperthyroidism.

V and J are TRBV11-2 and TRBJ2-1, with 10 positions matching TRBD2. Losses at the gene ends were 5 bases for V and 6 bases for J; bases not matched to a gene: 7. This CDR3 comprises 15 residues. Germline V gives CDR1 SGHAT, CDR2 FQNNGV. CDR3: CASSRSGRYSNEQFF. The CDR3 bases are TGTGCCAGCAGCCGTAGCGGGAGGTACTCCAATGAGCAGTTCTTC.

This clonotype was counted many times. This chain joins TRBV7-8 and TRBJ2-3; 7 positions agree with TRBD2. Germline lookup yields CDR1 SGHVS and CDR2 FQNEAQ. The V gene end was trimmed by 1 base and the J gene end by 6 bases; junction bases not matched to a gene: 13. The length of the CDR3 is 17 residues. The CDR3 nucleotides are TGTGCCAGCAGCTTAGGGGCGAGCGGGATGAACCCCGATACGCAGTATTTT. Protein: CASSLGASGMNPDTQYF.

This clonotype was detected many times. The rearrangement uses TRBV18 and TRBJ2-1; D is ambiguous. V lost 3 bases and J lost 2, with 8 bases in between. The CDR3 runs 14 residues. The germline gives CDR1 KGHSH, CDR2 LQKENI. CDR3 sequence reads: CASSPGPAYNEQFF. CDR3 bases: TGTGCCAGCTCACCTGGACCAGCCTACAATGAGCAGTTCTTC.

This clonotype was detected many times. The V and J genes are TRBV7-6 and TRBJ2-5; 8 bases are a match to TRBD2. With 8 bases clipped from V and 4 bases from J, the junction kept 9 bases outside the gene matches. Germline lookup yields CDR1 SGHVS and CDR2 FNYEAQ. The CDR3 runs 14 residues. The CDR3 spells CASSPGGRGETQYF. The CDR3 nucleotides are TGTGCCAGCTCCCCGGGAGGGCGTGGAGAGACCCAGTACTTC.

This clonotype occurred many times. The gene calls are TRBV6-1 and TRBJ2-3; no clear D gene. The V gene's germline CDR1 is MNHNS and CDR2 SASEGT. V was clipped by 4 bases and J by 2 bases, with 4 bases between them. This CDR3 is 12 amino acids long. CDR3 region: CASSAYTDTQYF. The CDR3 nucleotides are TGTGCCAGCAGTGCTTACACAGATACGCAGTATTTT.

There are many counts of this clonotype. The J gene is TRBJ2-3, the V gene TRBV19; the D call may be TRBD1 or TRBD2 (5 bases each). The ends were cut back, 3 bases at V and 4 bases at J, with 26 bases in the middle. Looked up from germline, CDR1 is LNHDA and CDR2 is SQIVND (reference sequence). CDR3 size: 19 residues. CDR3 in DNA: TGTGCCAGTAGTATTAGCCCTTCCTCCCGGGACCATAGGGCAGATACGCAGTATTTT. It translates to CASSISPSSRDHRADTQYF.

This clonotype was counted many times. The chain has TRBV3-1 and TRBJ1-6; no definite D call. V shed 0 bases and J shed 10 bases, with 7 bases lying between them. This CDR3 contains 13 residues. Germline CDR1 and CDR2: LGHDT and YNNKEL (reference sequence). The CDR3 nucleotides read TGTGCCAGCAGCCAAGATATCTGGTCACCCCTCCACTTT. This codes for CASSQDIWSPLHF.

This clonotype has at least ten counts. The V and J genes are TRBV12-3 or TRBV12-4 and TRBJ1-6; tentatively, D is TRBD1 (6 bases). V dropped 2 bases and J dropped 0 bases, with 11 bases sitting between them. This CDR3 contains 17 residues. The CDR3 loop is CASSLQGYGSYNSPLHF. The CDR3 DNA reads TGTGCCAGCAGTTTACAGGGGTACGGCTCCTATAATTCACCCCTCCACTTT.

This clonotype occurred many times. The chain links TRBV7-2 to TRBJ2-3; D is perhaps TRBD2 (6 bases). CDR1 is SGHTA and CDR2 is FQGNSA in the germline V gene. The V gene lost 5 bases and the J gene lost 5 bases, with 11 bases spanning the gap. This CDR3 region has 13 residues. The CDR3: CASSPDGGDTQYF. DNA of the CDR3: TGTGCCAGCAGCCCAGACGGGGGAGATACGCAGTATTTT.

This rearrangement joins TRBV20-1 to TRBJ2-7, with 9 bases that match TRBD2. The CDR3 has 13 amino acids. CDR1 and CDR2 from the germline V gene are DFQATT and SNEGSKA (reference sequence). V lost 1 base, J lost 4 bases, and 2 bases stayed unmatched. Here the CDR3 DNA reads TGCAGTGCTAGAGCGAGCGGGAGGTACGAGCAGTACGTC. Its translation: CSARASGRYEQYV.

The table lists this clonotype with many counts. The gene calls are TRBV20-1 and TRBJ2-2; TRBD2 matches at 9 bases. The V gene's germline CDR1 is DFQATT and CDR2 SNEGSKA (reference sequence). The CDR3 covers 13 residues. V was pared by 6 bases and J by 7 bases, with 6 bases of the junction left unmatched. CDR3 amino acids: CSASGLAFGELFF. The CDR3 bases are TGCAGTGCCTCGGGACTAGCATTCGGGGAGCTGTTTTTT.

This clonotype occurred many times. The chain joins TRBV2 to TRBJ1-1, with a tentative D call TRBD1 (5 bases). Germline-derived CDR1 and CDR2 are SNHLY and FYNNEI. With 5 bases removed from V and 7 bases from J, the gap between germline ends came to 8 bases. This CDR3 is 11 amino acids long. The CDR3 region has the DNA TGTGCCAGCAGTCCGGGGCTTGAAGCTTTCTTT. Protein: CASSPGLEAFF. Filled out from reference TRBV2 and TRBJ1-1, the complete variable domain reads EPEVTQTPSHQVTQMGQEVILRCVPISNHLYFYWYRQILGQKVEFLVSFYNNEISEKSEIFDDQFSVERPDGSNFTLKIRSTKLEDSAMYFCASSPGLEAFFGQGTRLTVV.

Many counts were recorded for this clonotype. V and J are TRBV12-3 or TRBV12-4 and TRBJ2-6, with D possibly TRBD1 on 6 matching bases. The CDR3 contains 13 residues. The V gene lost 3 bases and the J gene lost 10 bases, with 10 bases spanning the gap. CDR3 DNA sequence: TGTGCCAGCAGTTTTGGACAGCTGAACGTCCTGACTTTC. Its translation is CASSFGQLNVLTF.

This clonotype was recorded many times. CDR3 protein: CAWSVMSGGPYEQFF. The CDR3 bases are TGTGCCTGGAGTGTAATGAGTGGCGGGCCCTATGAGCAGTTCTTC. The chain carries TRBV30 and TRBJ2-1; D is perhaps TRBD2 (5 bases). CDR3 length: 15 residues. Germline assignment: CDR1 GTSNPN and CDR2 SVGIG (reference sequence). Trimming cost V 0 bases and J 8 bases, with 17 bases left between them.